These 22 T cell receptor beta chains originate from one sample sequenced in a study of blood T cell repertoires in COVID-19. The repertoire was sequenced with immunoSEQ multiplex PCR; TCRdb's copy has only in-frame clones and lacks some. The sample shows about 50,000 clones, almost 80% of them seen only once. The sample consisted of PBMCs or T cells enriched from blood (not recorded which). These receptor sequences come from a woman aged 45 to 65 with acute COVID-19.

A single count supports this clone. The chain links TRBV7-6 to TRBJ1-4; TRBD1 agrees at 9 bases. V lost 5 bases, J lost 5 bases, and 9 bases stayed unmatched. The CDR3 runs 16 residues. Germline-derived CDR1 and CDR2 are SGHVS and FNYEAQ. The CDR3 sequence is CASSQRSGTGNEKLFF. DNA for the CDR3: TGTGCCAGCAGCCAGCGTTCCGGGACAGGGAATGAAAAACTGTTTTTT.

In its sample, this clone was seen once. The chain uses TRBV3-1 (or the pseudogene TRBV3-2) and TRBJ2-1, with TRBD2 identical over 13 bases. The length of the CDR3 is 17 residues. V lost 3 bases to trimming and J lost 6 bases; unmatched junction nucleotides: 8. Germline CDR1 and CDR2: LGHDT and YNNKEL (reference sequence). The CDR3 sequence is CASSQGFTSGGANEQFF. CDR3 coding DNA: TGTGCCAGCAGCCAGGGTTTTACTAGCGGGGGGGCCAATGAGCAGTTCTTC.

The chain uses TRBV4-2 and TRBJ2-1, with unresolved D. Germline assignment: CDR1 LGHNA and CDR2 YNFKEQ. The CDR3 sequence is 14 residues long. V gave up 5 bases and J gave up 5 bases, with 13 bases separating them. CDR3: CASSFQLNHNEQFF. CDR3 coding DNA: TGTGCCAGCAGCTTCCAACTTAATCACAATGAGCAGTTCTTC.

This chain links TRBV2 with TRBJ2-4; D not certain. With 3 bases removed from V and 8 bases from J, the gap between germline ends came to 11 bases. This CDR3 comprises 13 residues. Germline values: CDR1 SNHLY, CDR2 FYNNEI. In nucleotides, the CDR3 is TGTGCCAGCAGTGATCCTTCAGGATACATTCAGTACTTC. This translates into CASSDPSGYIQYF.

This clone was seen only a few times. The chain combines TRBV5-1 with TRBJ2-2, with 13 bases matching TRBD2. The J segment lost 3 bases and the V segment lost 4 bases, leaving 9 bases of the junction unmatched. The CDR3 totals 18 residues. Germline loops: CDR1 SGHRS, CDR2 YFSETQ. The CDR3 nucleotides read TGCGCCAGCAGCAAAGGACTAGCGGGGGCCCTTGACACCGGGGAGCTGTTTTTT. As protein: CASSKGLAGALDTGELFF.

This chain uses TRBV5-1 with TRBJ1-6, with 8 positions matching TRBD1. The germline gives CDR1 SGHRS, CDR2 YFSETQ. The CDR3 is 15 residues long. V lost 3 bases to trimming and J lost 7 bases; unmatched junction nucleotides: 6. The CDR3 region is CASSWTGLRNSPLHF. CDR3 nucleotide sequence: TGCGCCAGCAGCTGGACAGGGTTGCGAAATTCACCCCTCCACTTT.

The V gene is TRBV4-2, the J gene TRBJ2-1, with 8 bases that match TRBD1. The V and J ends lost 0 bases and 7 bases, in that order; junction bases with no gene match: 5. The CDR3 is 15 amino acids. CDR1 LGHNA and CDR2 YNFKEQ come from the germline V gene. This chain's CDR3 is CASSQDRGLVNEQFF. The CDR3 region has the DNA TGTGCCAGCAGCCAAGACAGGGGGCTGGTGAATGAGCAGTTCTTC.

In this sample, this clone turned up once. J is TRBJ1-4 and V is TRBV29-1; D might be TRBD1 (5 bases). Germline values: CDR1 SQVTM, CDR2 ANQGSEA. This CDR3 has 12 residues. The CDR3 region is CASRGGNEKLFF. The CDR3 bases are TGCGCCAGCCGCGGGGGGAATGAAAAACTGTTTTTT.

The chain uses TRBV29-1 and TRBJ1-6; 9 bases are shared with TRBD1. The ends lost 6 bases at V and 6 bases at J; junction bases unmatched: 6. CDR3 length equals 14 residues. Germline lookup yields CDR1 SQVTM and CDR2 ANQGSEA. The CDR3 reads CSVRADRGNSPLHF. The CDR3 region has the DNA TGCAGCGTGCGCGCGGACAGGGGTAATTCACCCCTCCACTTT.

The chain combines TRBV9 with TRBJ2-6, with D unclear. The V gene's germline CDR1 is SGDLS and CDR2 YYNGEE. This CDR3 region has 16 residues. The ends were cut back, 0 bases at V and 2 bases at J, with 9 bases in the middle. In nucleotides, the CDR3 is TGTGCCAGCAGCGTAGCGGGTATGACTGGGGCCAACGTCCTGACTTTC. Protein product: CASSVAGMTGANVLTF.

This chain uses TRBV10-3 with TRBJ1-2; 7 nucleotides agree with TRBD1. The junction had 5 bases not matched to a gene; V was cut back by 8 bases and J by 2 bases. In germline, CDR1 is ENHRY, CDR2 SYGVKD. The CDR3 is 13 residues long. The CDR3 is CAIGGQVNYGYTF. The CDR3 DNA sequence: TGTGCCATCGGTGGACAGGTGAACTATGGCTACACCTTC.

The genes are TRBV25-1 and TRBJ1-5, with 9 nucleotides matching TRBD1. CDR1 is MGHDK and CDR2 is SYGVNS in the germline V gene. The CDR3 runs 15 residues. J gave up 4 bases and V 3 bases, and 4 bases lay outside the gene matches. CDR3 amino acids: CASSDGDRANQPQHF. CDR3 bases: TGTGCCAGCAGTGACGGGGACAGGGCTAATCAGCCCCAGCATTTT.

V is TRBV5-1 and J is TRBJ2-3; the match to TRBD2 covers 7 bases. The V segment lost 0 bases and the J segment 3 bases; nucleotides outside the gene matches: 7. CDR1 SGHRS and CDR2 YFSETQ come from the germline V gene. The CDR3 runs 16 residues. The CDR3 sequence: CASSLVGGMQTDTQYF. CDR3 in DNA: TGCGCCAGCAGCTTGGTGGGGGGGATGCAAACAGATACGCAGTATTTT.

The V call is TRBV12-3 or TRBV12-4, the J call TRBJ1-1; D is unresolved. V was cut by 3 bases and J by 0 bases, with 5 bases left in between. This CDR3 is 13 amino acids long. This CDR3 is CASSLSMNTEAFF. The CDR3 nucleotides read TGTGCCAGCAGTTTGAGCATGAACACTGAAGCTTTCTTT.

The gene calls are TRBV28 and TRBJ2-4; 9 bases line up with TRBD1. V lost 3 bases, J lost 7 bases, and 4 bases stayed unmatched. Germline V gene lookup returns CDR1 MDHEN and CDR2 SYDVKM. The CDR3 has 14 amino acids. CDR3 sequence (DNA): TGTGCCAGCAGTTTGACAGGGGGAGTGAACATTCAGTACTTC. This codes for CASSLTGGVNIQYF.

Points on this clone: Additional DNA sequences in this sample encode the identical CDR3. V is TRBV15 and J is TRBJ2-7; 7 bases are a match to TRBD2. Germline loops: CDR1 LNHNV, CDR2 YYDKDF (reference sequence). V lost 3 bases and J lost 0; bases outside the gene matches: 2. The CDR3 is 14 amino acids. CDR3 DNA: TGTGCCACCAGCAGGGGCGGGAGCTCCTACGAGCAGTACTTC. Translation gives CATSRGGSSYEQYF.

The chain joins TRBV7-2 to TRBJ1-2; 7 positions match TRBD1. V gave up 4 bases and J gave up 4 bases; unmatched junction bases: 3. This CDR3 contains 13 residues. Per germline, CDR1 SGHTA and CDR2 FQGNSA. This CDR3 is CASSSRDSYGYTF. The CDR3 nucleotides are TGTGCCAGCAGCTCCCGGGACAGCTATGGCTACACCTTC.

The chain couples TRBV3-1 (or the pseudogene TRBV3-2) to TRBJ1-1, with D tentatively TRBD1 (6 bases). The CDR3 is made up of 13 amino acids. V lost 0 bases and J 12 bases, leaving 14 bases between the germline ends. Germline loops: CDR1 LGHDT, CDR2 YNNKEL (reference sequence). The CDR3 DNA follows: TGTGCCAGCAGCCAAGATACGCGGACAGTAACTTTCTTT. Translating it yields CASSQDTRTVTFF.

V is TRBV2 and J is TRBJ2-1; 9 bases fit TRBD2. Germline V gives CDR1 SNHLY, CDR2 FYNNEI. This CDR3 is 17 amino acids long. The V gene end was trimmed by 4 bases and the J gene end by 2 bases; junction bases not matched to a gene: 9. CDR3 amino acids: CASSVGAGGPPYNEQFF. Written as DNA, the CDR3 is TGTGCCAGCAGTGTAGGAGCGGGGGGCCCCCCCTACAATGAGCAGTTCTTC. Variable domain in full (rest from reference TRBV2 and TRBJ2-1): EPEVTQTPSHQVTQMGQEVILRCVPISNHLYFYWYRQILGQKVEFLVSFYNNEISEKSEIFDDQFSVERPDGSNFTLKIRSTKLEDSAMYFCASSVGAGGPPYNEQFFGPGTRLTVL.

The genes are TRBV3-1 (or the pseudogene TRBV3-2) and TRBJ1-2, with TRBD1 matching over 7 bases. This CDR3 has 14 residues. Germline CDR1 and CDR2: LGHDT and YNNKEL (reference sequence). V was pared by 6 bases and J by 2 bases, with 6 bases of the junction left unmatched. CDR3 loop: CASSRGQQNYGYTF. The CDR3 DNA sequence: TGTGCCAGCAGTAGGGGACAGCAAAACTATGGCTACACCTTC.

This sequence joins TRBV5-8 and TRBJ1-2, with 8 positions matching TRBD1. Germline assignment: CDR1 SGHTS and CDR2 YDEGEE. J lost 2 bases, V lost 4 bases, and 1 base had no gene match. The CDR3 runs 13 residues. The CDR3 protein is CASSRTGNYGYTF. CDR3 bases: TGTGCCAGCAGCCGGACAGGGAACTATGGCTACACCTTC.

The CDR3 sequence: CASSLRQGEAFF. In DNA, the CDR3 is TGTGCCAGCAGTTTAAGACAGGGTGAAGCTTTCTTT. This rearrangement joins TRBV27 to TRBJ1-1; TRBD1 aligns across 7 bases. With 2 bases clipped from V and 7 bases from J, the junction kept 1 base outside the gene matches. Germline assignment: CDR1 MNHEY and CDR2 SMNVEV (reference sequence). This CDR3 comprises 12 residues.